Only one count was recorded for the clone carrying this TCR beta chain. Its target is unknown. Germline values: CDR1 LNHDA, CDR2 SQIVND (reference sequence). The CDR3 length is 13 residues. V was cut by 2 bases and J by 1 base, with 5 bases left in between. The data belong to a study of cytomegalovirus exposure and HLA in healthy donors. As for the donors, each was a healthy bone marrow donor. This PCR relied on a set of 60 Vbeta primers and 13 Jbeta primers. Sequenced by immunoSEQ multiplex PCR; TCRdb stores in-frame clones only, minus some. Here the sample spans roughly 120,000 clones, around 68% being singletons. Points from the study as a whole: What a later analysis showed was that several of the most significant clusters appeared linked to common viral pathogens.

The rearrangement uses TRBV19 and TRBJ1-1, with D hard to call. Material: PBMCs. This TCR was recovered from a woman between 35 and 50 years old in good health and CMV-seropositive. In DNA, the CDR3 is TGTGCCAGTAGTATAAGAGAGAACACTGAAGCTTTCTTT. It specifies CASSIRENTEAFF.